This is a list of T cell receptor beta chains from one sample in a study of blood T cell repertoires in COVID-19. Clones were read by immunoSEQ multiplex PCR, and TCRdb kept only the in-frame ones, dropping some. The sample consists of about 88,000 clones, 90% of them appearing once. The material sequenced was peripheral blood. These receptors all come from a man in his sixties with acute or convalescent COVID-19. CDR3s include the opening cysteine and the closing phenylalanine or tryptophan. Each record gives: V gene, clone size, J gene, D gene, CDR3 DNA, CDR3 protein. A D gene is named only where the DNA matches it firmly. Not every row has a clone size; where given, it reads once, few, many or a size class.

TRBV11-3	.	TRBJ2-3	TRBD1	TGTGCCAGCAGCGCGATGGGACAGTCTAGCACAGATACGCAGTATTTT	CASSAMGQSSTDTQYF
TRBV3-1/TRBV3-2	.	TRBJ1-1	.	TGTGCCAGCAGCCAAGTCCAAAGCTTGAACACTGAAGCTTTCTTT	CASSQVQSLNTEAFF
TRBV27	.	TRBJ2-1	.	TGTGCCAGCAGTCTTGCCGGACAGTTCCATGAGCAGTTCTTC	CASSLAGQFHEQFF
TRBV18	.	TRBJ1-2	.	TGTGCCAGCTCACCCGGACAGCTATCAATGGATGACTACACCTTC	CASSPGQLSMDDYTF
TRBV5-8	.	TRBJ1-1	.	TGTGCCAGCAGCACGAGATCCGTGCGATCTGAAGCTTTCTTT	CASSTRSVRSEAFF
TRBV6-6	.	TRBJ1-2	TRBD1	TGTGCCAGCAGTTACGTAGGGGACAGCGCCAGGGGCTACACCTTC	CASSYVGDSARGYTF
TRBV24-1	.	TRBJ2-1	.	TGTGCCACCAGTGATTACAGGAGTGACAATGAGCAGTTCTTC	CATSDYRSDNEQFF
TRBV7-2	.	TRBJ1-3	.	TGTGCCAGCAGCTTAAGTCGGTCCGGAAACACCATATATTTT	CASSLSRSGNTIYF
TRBV13	.	TRBJ2-2	TRBD1	TGTGCCAGCAGCGGGACAGGGGTCTCCGGGGAGCTGTTTTTT	CASSGTGVSGELFF
TRBV9	.	TRBJ2-2	.	TGTGCCAGCAGCGGGTCGTGGACAGCGAACACCGGGGAGCTGTTTTTT	CASSGSWTANTGELFF
TRBV7-2	.	TRBJ2-3	TRBD1	TGTGCCAGCAGCTTACTCCTTACAGGGGGCACAGATACGCAGTATTTT	CASSLLLTGGTDTQYF
TRBV29-1	few	TRBJ2-3	TRBD2	TGCAGCGTTGACCGAGCGGGAGCTACAGATACGCAGTATTTT	CSVDRAGATDTQYF
TRBV6-6	.	TRBJ2-7	.	TGTGCCACCATGCCCGGGACAAAAGGGAACGAGCAGTACTTC	CATMPGTKGNEQYF
TRBV7-9	.	TRBJ2-7	TRBD2	TGTGCCTGCGGCCGAGCGGGGGGCTACGAGCAGTACTTC	CACGRAGGYEQYF
TRBV11-2	.	TRBJ2-1	.	TGTGCCAGCAGCTTTCCCAGCGGCGCCCGACTCCGCAATGAGCAGTTCTTC	CASSFPSGARLRNEQFF
TRBV6-6	.	TRBJ2-5	.	TGTGCCAGCAGGCCTCGGACAGACCCCCGGGAGACCCAGTACTTC	CASRPRTDPRETQYF
TRBV2	.	TRBJ2-3	TRBD2	TGTGCCAGCAGACGGAGTCCTAGCGGGAGCCAACTTTATAGCACAGATACGCAGTATTTT	CASRRSPSGSQLYSTDTQYF
TRBV15	.	TRBJ2-7	.	TGTGCCACCAGCAGAGATAGGGCAGGGTCCTCCTACGAGCAGTACTTC	CATSRDRAGSSYEQYF
TRBV12-3/TRBV12-4	.	TRBJ1-1	TRBD1	TGTGCCAGCAGTTTGACAGGGACTGAAGCTTTCTTT	CASSLTGTEAFF
TRBV19	.	TRBJ1-1	TRBD1	TGTGCCAGTAGTAGAGACAGGACAGGATGGGACACTGAAGCTTTCTTT	CASSRDRTGWDTEAFF
TRBV28	.	TRBJ2-7	TRBD1	TGTGCCATCACACCCCCGGGACAGGGGAACGAGCAGTACTTC	CAITPPGQGNEQYF
TRBV28	once	TRBJ2-1	.	TGTGCCAGCAGTCAGCCTAAGGAGGGTAAAAAATTCTTC	CASSQPKEGKKFF
TRBV2	.	TRBJ2-7	TRBD1	TGTGCCAGCAGTGAATTTGGACAGGGAATGAACGAGCAGTACTTC	CASSEFGQGMNEQYF
TRBV11-3	once	TRBJ2-2	TRBD1	TGTGCCAGCAGCTTTCGACAGGGGGAGGGCGGGGAGCTGTTTTTT	CASSFRQGEGGELFF
TRBV15	few	TRBJ1-5	TRBD1	TGTGCCACCAGCAGACACCAAACAGGGGCTCAGCCCCAGCATTTT	CATSRHQTGAQPQHF
TRBV14	.	TRBJ2-3	TRBD2	TGTGCCAGCGGATCGACTAGCGCCTACACAGATACGCAGTATTTT	CASGSTSAYTDTQYF
TRBV2	.	TRBJ2-7	.	TGTGCCAGCAGCCTAGGGAGGCTAGCAATCGAGCAGTACTTC	CASSLGRLAIEQYF
TRBV9	.	TRBJ2-7	.	TGTGCCAGCAGCGTAGGGGGGGACAGATCCTACGAGCAGTACTTC	CASSVGGDRSYEQYF
TRBV7-3	.	TRBJ2-5	TRBD1	TGTGCCAGCAGCTTAGAGCATCAGACAGGGCAGAGGAAGACCCAGTACTTC	CASSLEHQTGQRKTQYF